The sequence of this TCR beta chain was determined in a study of metastatic and nonmetastatic thyroid tumors (dated by TCRdb to 2020 to 2021). Regarding the research as a whole: Repertoires were compared across peripheral blood and tumor or nodule tissue samples from malignant and benign thyroid patients. The paper's findings and limits, for the study overall: In both blood and tumor samples, malignant tumors were reported to have significantly higher TCR beta diversity than benign nodules.

As for this clone: Which antigen it targets is not known. An end of the junction differs from the germline gene, which may be a read error.

Taken from the germline V gene, the CDR1 and CDR2 loops are MNHEY and SVGEGT. The CDR3 holds 17 amino acids from the cysteine to the phenylalanine. Kept here is only the CDR3 DNA, which spans 51 bases and is read in frame from base 1. The receptor library was made with PCR. For sequencing, an Illumina HiSeq 4000 was employed. High-throughput sequencing was used to profile the TCR beta-chain CDR3 region of each patient. Under the source paper's analysis protocol: The researchers built a classifier to tell apart papillary thyroid cancer patients with distant metastasis, based on CDR3 differences among clinicopathological groups. The Shannon index was used to measure repertoire diversity, and the Morisita-Horn index was used to measure how similar tumor and blood repertoires were. The public reads were reprocessed in TCRdb via fastp at Q25 and MiXCR, keeping in-frame beta chains. These V and J calls originate from TCRdb's pipeline instead of the authors' own analysis. This sample has more than 40,000 clones in its table, and 28% of those were observed once. The ten largest clonotypes hold 9.5% to 10% of the sample.

None of the patients had been given any treatment before thyroid surgery. Using T-cell receptor beta sequencing, the researchers looked back retrospectively at clinical samples from patients, gathered between about 2011 and 2019. Input material: blood. The V and J segments used are TRBV6-2 or TRBV6-3 and TRBJ2-5; tentative D gene TRBD2, with 7 bases matching. The sequence was obtained from a male donor with papillary thyroid cancer or a benign thyroid nodule (not recorded which). Some clones in this sample may be carry-over from other donors' samples. The DNA sequence follows: TGTGCCAGCAGTTACCGCCTACTATCGGGGGGACAAGACACCCAGTACTTC. It codes for CASSYRLLSGGQDTQYF.